The rows below give T cell receptor beta chains drawn from one sample of a study of cytomegalovirus exposure and HLA in healthy donors. Profiling relied on immunoSEQ multiplex PCR, and the TCRdb table lists in-frame clones only, not all of them. This sample carries more than 100,000 clones, roughly 65% of them seen once, and the ten largest clones take approximately 9.1%. Sequenced: PBMCs. These receptors originate from a man in his forties in good health and CMV-seropositive. CDR3s include the opening cysteine and the closing phenylalanine or tryptophan. The D gene is left open where the match is weak. Size tells how often a clone was seen (once, few, many) or the class of an expanded clone, and some rows leave it out.

v_gene,abundance,len,d_gene,j_gene,CDR3aa,CDR3nt
TRBV15,NA,16,TRBD2,TRBJ2-5,CATSHRREAGGETQYF,TGTGCCACCAGTCATCGGCGGGAGGCTGGGGGAGAGACCCAGTACTTC
TRBV14,few,13,NA,TRBJ2-3,CASSQIPGDTQYF,TGTGCCAGCAGCCAGATTCCCGGGGATACGCAGTATTTT
TRBV6-5,NA,13,TRBD1,TRBJ2-2,CASKDRVDGELFF,TGTGCCAGCAAGGACAGGGTGGACGGGGAGCTGTTTTTT
TRBV2,NA,14,NA,TRBJ2-3,CASSDGPFSPTQYF,TGTGCCAGCAGTGATGGGCCATTCAGCCCAACGCAGTATTTT
TRBV25-1,few,16,TRBD2,TRBJ2-7,CASSEFVASGGYEQYF,TGTGCCAGCAGTGAATTTGTAGCTAGCGGAGGTTACGAGCAGTACTTC
TRBV9,NA,15,TRBD2,TRBJ2-1,CASSVASGRAGEQFF,TGTGCCAGCAGCGTAGCTAGCGGGAGGGCAGGTGAGCAGTTCTTC
TRBV7-2,NA,15,TRBD2,TRBJ2-2,CASSLISGSPGELFF,TGTGCCAGCAGCCTCATTAGCGGGAGTCCCGGGGAGCTGTTTTTT
TRBV5-7,few,18,TRBD2,TRBJ2-7,CASSLGGTRQLPTYEQYF,TGTGCCAGCAGCTTGGGGGGGACTAGACAGCTCCCAACCTACGAGCAGTACTTC
TRBV7-9,NA,13,TRBD1,TRBJ2-1,CASRPVQGDEQFF,TGTGCCAGCAGACCCGTCCAGGGGGATGAGCAGTTCTTC
TRBV9,NA,16,TRBD2,TRBJ2-1,CASSVTGTSGGNEQFF,TGTGCCAGCAGCGTAACCGGGACTAGCGGGGGGAATGAGCAGTTCTTC
TRBV27,NA,13,TRBD1,TRBJ1-5,CASSGTGVQPQHF,TGTGCCAGCTCGGGGACAGGGGTTCAGCCCCAGCATTTT
TRBV28,NA,14,TRBD1,TRBJ1-4,CASSRGQRNEKLFF,TGTGCCAGCAGTCGGGGACAGAGAAATGAAAAACTGTTTTTT
TRBV5-4,NA,15,TRBD2,TRBJ2-1,CASSTGTSGRGEQFF,TGTGCCAGCAGCACCGGGACTAGCGGGAGAGGTGAGCAGTTCTTC
TRBV2,NA,18,TRBD1,TRBJ1-4,CASSVRRDRDSRLGKLFF,TGTGCCAGCAGTGTTCGCCGGGACAGGGACTCCCGGCTGGGAAAACTGTTTTTT
TRBV7-9,NA,15,TRBD2,TRBJ2-7,CASSTTSGSSYEQYF,TGTGCCAGCAGCACGACTAGCGGGAGTTCTTACGAGCAGTACTTC
TRBV5-1,NA,16,NA,TRBJ2-5,CASSLLPGIEQETQYF,TGCGCCAGCAGCTTGTTACCGGGAATAGAACAAGAGACCCAGTACTTC
TRBV7-8,NA,18,TRBD2,TRBJ2-7,CASSLVASGRAFRYEQYF,TGTGCCAGCAGCTTAGTCGCTAGCGGGAGGGCCTTCCGCTACGAGCAGTACTTC
TRBV7-2,NA,11,NA,TRBJ2-1,CASSTYNEQFF,TGTGCCAGCAGCACATACAATGAGCAGTTCTTC
TRBV19,NA,13,NA,TRBJ2-2,CASSIRSVEELFF,TGTGCCAGTAGTATCCGGAGCGTGGAGGAGCTGTTTTTT
TRBV7-3,NA,13,NA,TRBJ2-1,CASSQEDRRRQFF,TGTGCCAGCAGCCAAGAAGACAGAAGGAGGCAGTTCTTC
TRBV11-2,NA,14,NA,TRBJ2-7,CASSLTTGDYEQYF,TGTGCCAGCAGCTTAACGACAGGAGACTACGAGCAGTACTTC
TRBV7-9,once,15,TRBD1,TRBJ1-1,CASSSAGGRWTEAFF,TGTGCCAGCAGCTCCGCAGGGGGCCGATGGACTGAAGCTTTCTTT
TRBV5-1,NA,14,NA,TRBJ2-2,CASSSDTYTGELFF,TGCGCCAGCAGCTCCGACACGTACACCGGGGAGCTGTTTTTT
TRBV15,few,16,NA,TRBJ2-1,CATSRGARGRDNEQFF,TGTGCCACCAGCAGAGGAGCGAGGGGGAGGGACAATGAGCAGTTCTTC
TRBV7-2,NA,16,NA,TRBJ2-2,CASSLGGQGNTGELFF,TGTGCCAGCAGCTTAGGTGGGCAGGGGAACACCGGGGAGCTGTTTTTT
TRBV27,NA,15,NA,TRBJ2-4,CASRIDRDSPSSQYF,TGTGCCAGCAGGATAGACCGGGACTCCCCTAGTAGTCAGTACTTC
TRBV13,few,14,NA,TRBJ2-7,CASSLGGGIYEQYF,TGTGCCAGCAGCTTAGGCGGGGGAATCTACGAGCAGTACTTC
TRBV27,NA,15,NA,TRBJ2-7,CASSLWSGGVGEQYF,TGTGCCAGCAGTTTATGGTCGGGGGGCGTTGGCGAGCAGTACTTC
TRBV6-5,few,14,NA,TRBJ2-7,CASSYSSTSYEQYF,TGTGCCAGCAGTTACTCATCGACTAGCTACGAGCAGTACTTC
TRBV5-6,NA,16,TRBD1,TRBJ1-5,CASSFWGQGAGQPQHF,TGTGCCAGCAGCTTCTGGGGACAGGGGGCGGGTCAGCCCCAGCATTTT
TRBV7-8,few,14,NA,TRBJ2-7,CASSLSQGGYEQYF,TGTGCCAGCAGCTTATCGCAGGGCGGCTACGAGCAGTACTTC
TRBV6-1,NA,15,NA,TRBJ1-1,CASNPGDTSGTEAFF,TGTGCCAGCAACCCAGGGGACACCTCTGGCACTGAAGCTTTCTTT
TRBV2,NA,13,NA,TRBJ2-7,CASSGFGSYEQYF,TGTGCCAGCAGTGGTTTCGGCTCCTACGAGCAGTACTTC
TRBV5-1,NA,13,NA,TRBJ1-1,CASSLDRDTEAFF,TGCGCCAGCAGCTTGGACAGGGACACTGAAGCTTTCTTT
TRBV18,NA,14,NA,TRBJ1-1,CASSPNRDSTEAFF,TGTGCCAGCTCACCCAACAGGGATTCCACTGAAGCTTTCTTT
TRBV6-6,NA,15,NA,TRBJ1-3,CASRIPSGSGNTIYF,TGTGCCAGCAGAATCCCATCAGGTTCTGGAAACACCATATATTTT
TRBV7-2,NA,16,TRBD1,TRBJ2-7,CASSLSTGTGAYEQYF,TGTGCCAGCAGCCTTTCCACCGGGACAGGGGCCTACGAGCAGTACTTC
TRBV5-1,NA,14,NA,TRBJ2-1,CASSFRTADNEQFF,TGCGCCAGCAGCTTTCGGACAGCCGACAATGAGCAGTTCTTC
TRBV2,NA,13,TRBD1,TRBJ2-1,CASLDRAGAQQFF,TGTGCCAGCTTAGACAGGGCCGGCGCCCAGCAGTTCTTC
TRBV7-2,NA,15,NA,TRBJ1-3,CASSPGVTAGNTIYF,TGTGCCAGCAGCCCGGGGGTAACGGCTGGAAACACCATATATTTT
TRBV27,NA,13,TRBD2,TRBJ2-1,CASSSLAGDEQFF,TGTGCCAGCAGTTCCCTAGCGGGAGATGAGCAGTTCTTC
TRBV10-2,NA,14,NA,TRBJ2-7,CASSPGFFSYEQYF,TGCGCCAGCAGCCCAGGTTTCTTCTCCTACGAGCAGTACTTC
TRBV7-9,NA,14,TRBD2,TRBJ2-2,CASEAGVNTGELFF,TGTGCCAGCGAGGCGGGGGTGAACACCGGGGAGCTGTTTTTT
TRBV11-3,NA,15,TRBD2,TRBJ2-1,CASSSRTSGDNEQFF,TGTGCCAGCAGCTCCCGGACTAGCGGGGACAATGAGCAGTTCTTC
TRBV4-2,NA,17,TRBD1,TRBJ1-3,CASSQELDRGRGNTIYF,TGTGCCAGCAGCCAAGAGCTAGACAGGGGGAGAGGAAACACCATATATTTT
TRBV4-2,NA,15,TRBD2,TRBJ2-7,CASSQASGDEVRQYF,TGTGCCAGCAGCCAAGCTAGCGGGGACGAGGTAAGGCAGTACTTC
TRBV5-1,once,15,NA,TRBJ2-3,CASSWGGQSTDTQYF,TGCGCCAGCAGCTGGGGGGGCCAGAGCACAGATACGCAGTATTTT
TRBV18,few,14,NA,TRBJ2-5,CASSPLDEEETQYF,TGTGCCAGCTCACCCCTTGATGAGGAAGAGACCCAGTACTTC
TRBV7-8,NA,14,NA,TRBJ1-2,CASSPGGAGYGYTF,TGTGCCAGCAGCCCTGGGGGGGCCGGCTATGGCTACACCTTC
TRBV5-1,NA,15,TRBD2,TRBJ2-7,CASSPPTSGNYEQYF,TGCGCCAGCAGCCCCCCGACTAGCGGGAACTACGAGCAGTACTTC
TRBV2,NA,11,NA,TRBJ2-3,CASTATDTQYF,TGTGCCAGTACAGCCACAGATACGCAGTATTTT
TRBV6-6,NA,16,TRBD2,TRBJ2-5,CASSYGLAGGGETQYF,TGTGCCAGCAGTTACGGGCTAGCGGGAGGGGGGGAGACCCAGTACTTC
TRBV19,NA,14,TRBD2,TRBJ2-7,CASSPTSGHYEQYF,TGTGCCAGTAGCCCCACTAGCGGGCATTACGAGCAGTACTTC
TRBV28,NA,15,TRBD2,TRBJ2-7,CASSSSSGRAFEQYF,TGTGCCAGCAGCTCCTCTAGCGGGAGGGCCTTTGAGCAGTACTTC
TRBV9,NA,15,NA,TRBJ2-3,CASSPGSITGDTQYF,TGTGCCAGCAGCCCGGGGTCCATTACTGGAGATACGCAGTATTTT
TRBV15,NA,17,NA,TRBJ2-7,CATSSSLRAGTAYEQYF,TGTGCCACCAGCTCGAGTCTGCGGGCGGGCACTGCCTACGAGCAGTACTTC
TRBV13,NA,17,TRBD2,TRBJ2-1,CASSLVSGPDSYNEQFF,TGTGCCAGCAGCTTAGTTAGCGGGCCAGACTCCTACAATGAGCAGTTCTTC
TRBV7-2,once,14,NA,TRBJ1-2,CASSLEQGGYGYTF,TGTGCCAGCAGCTTAGAACAGGGCGGCTATGGCTACACCTTC